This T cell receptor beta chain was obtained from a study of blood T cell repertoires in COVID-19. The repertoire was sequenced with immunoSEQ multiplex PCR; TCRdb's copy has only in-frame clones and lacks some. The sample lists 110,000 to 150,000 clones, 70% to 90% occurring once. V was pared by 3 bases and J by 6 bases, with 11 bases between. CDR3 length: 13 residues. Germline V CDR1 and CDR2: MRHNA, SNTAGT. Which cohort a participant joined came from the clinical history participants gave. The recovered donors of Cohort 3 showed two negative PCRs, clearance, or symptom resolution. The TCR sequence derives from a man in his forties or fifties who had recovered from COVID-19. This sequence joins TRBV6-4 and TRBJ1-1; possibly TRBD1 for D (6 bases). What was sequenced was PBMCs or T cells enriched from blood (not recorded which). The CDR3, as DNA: TGTGCCAGCAGTGAACGCAGGGGCGCTGAAGCTTTCTTT. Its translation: CASSERRGAEAFF.